This is a list of T cell receptor beta chains from one sample in a study of brain T cells in children with intractable seizures. Some clones are missing from TCRdb's copy, which holds only in-frame ones; the method was immunoSEQ multiplex PCR. The repertoire holds about 340,000 clones, with roughly 92% as singletons. The sample in question was peripheral blood, obtained around 5 months after surgery. The receptors originated from a boy younger than two with tuberous sclerosis and intractable seizures. Each CDR3 is given with its conserved first and last residue. D genes are given only for firm matches.

D: TRBD2; V: TRBV7-3; J: TRBJ2-7; DNA: TGTGCCAGCAGCCCCACGGGGGGGGATGTGTGGTACTTC; CDR3: CASSPTGGDVWYF
D: .; V: TRBV15; J: TRBJ2-1; DNA: TGTGCCACCAGCGATTACAATGAGCAGTTCTTC; CDR3: CATSDYNEQFF
D: .; V: TRBV9; J: TRBJ2-1; DNA: TGTGCCAGCAGCGTTGGGGGACCTCCGGGGCGTTACAATGAGCAGTTCTTC; CDR3: CASSVGGPPGRYNEQFF
D: .; V: TRBV6-1; J: TRBJ1-6; DNA: TGTGCCAGCAGTGAAAACCCACCCCTCCACTTT; CDR3: CASSENPPLHF
D: .; V: TRBV24-1; J: TRBJ2-3; DNA: TGTGCCACCAAATCTAGCACAGATACGCAGTATTTT; CDR3: CATKSSTDTQYF
D: .; V: TRBV7-9; J: TRBJ1-2; DNA: TGTGCCAGCAGCCCCCCAATGGGCCGACTTAACTATGGCTACACCTTC; CDR3: CASSPPMGRLNYGYTF
D: TRBD2; V: TRBV30; J: TRBJ2-7; DNA: TGTGCCTGGAATTTAGCGGGAGTTGGGTACGAGCAGTACTTC; CDR3: CAWNLAGVGYEQYF
D: .; V: TRBV19; J: TRBJ2-4; DNA: TGTGCCAGTAGCATCGGAAGGGGGACGGAGTACTTC; CDR3: CASSIGRGTEYF
D: .; V: TRBV2; J: TRBJ1-1; DNA: TGTGCCAGCATTTACCGACCCCAGTCAGGGGTTACTGAAGCTTTCTTT; CDR3: CASIYRPQSGVTEAFF
D: .; V: TRBV3-1/TRBV3-2; J: TRBJ1-2; DNA: TGTGCCAGCAGCCAAGTTGGAGGGGGAATCTATGGCTACACCTTC; CDR3: CASSQVGGGIYGYTF
D: TRBD1; V: TRBV14; J: TRBJ2-7; DNA: TGTGCCAGCAGCCCACCACGGACAGGGGGGTCTCACGAGCAGTACTTC; CDR3: CASSPPRTGGSHEQYF
D: .; V: TRBV5-5; J: TRBJ1-1; DNA: TGTGCCAGCAGCTTATCCGAGATATCTCTTGAGGCTTTCTTT; CDR3: CASSLSEISLEAFF